These T cell receptor beta chains were read from a single sample in a study of cytomegalovirus exposure and HLA in healthy donors. Some clones are missing from TCRdb's copy, which holds only in-frame ones; the method was immunoSEQ multiplex PCR. The repertoire includes 90,000 to 100,000 clones, roughly 71% of them detected once, and 2.5% to 3% sits in the top ten. The sample taken for sequencing was PBMCs. The source of these receptors is a man aged 45 to 65 in good health and CMV-seronegative. CDR3s include the opening cysteine and the closing phenylalanine or tryptophan. The listing skips clone size in some rows; elsewhere it reads once, few, many or a size class.

j_gene: TRBJ1-1; abundance: -; v_gene: TRBV5-1; CDR3aa: CASKSGTGHVEAFF
j_gene: TRBJ2-1; abundance: -; v_gene: TRBV5-1; CDR3aa: CASSLRGNNEQFF
j_gene: TRBJ1-1; abundance: -; v_gene: TRBV27; CDR3aa: CASSLRGGTEAFF
j_gene: TRBJ1-5; abundance: -; v_gene: TRBV6-1; CDR3aa: CARDRDRGGHQPQHF
j_gene: TRBJ1-1; abundance: -; v_gene: TRBV11-2; CDR3aa: CASSFAGWVQETEAFF
j_gene: TRBJ2-1; abundance: -; v_gene: TRBV6-6; CDR3aa: CASRDYGRGEDEQFF
j_gene: TRBJ2-7; abundance: -; v_gene: TRBV6-5; CDR3aa: CASSYSQGSPYEQYF
j_gene: TRBJ2-1; abundance: -; v_gene: TRBV29-1; CDR3aa: CSVKGTSGSRQFF
j_gene: TRBJ1-2; abundance: few; v_gene: TRBV2; CDR3aa: CASRRDTNYGYTF
j_gene: TRBJ2-4; abundance: -; v_gene: TRBV30; CDR3aa: CAWKKPGTENIQYF
j_gene: TRBJ2-7; abundance: -; v_gene: TRBV6-5; CDR3aa: CASSYSAGGSYEQYF
j_gene: TRBJ1-2; abundance: -; v_gene: TRBV4-3; CDR3aa: CASSQQTGIGYGYTF
j_gene: TRBJ2-5; abundance: few; v_gene: TRBV4-2; CDR3aa: CASSGQVSQETQYF
j_gene: TRBJ1-2; abundance: -; v_gene: TRBV9; CDR3aa: CASSVANRGHGYTF
j_gene: TRBJ2-1; abundance: once; v_gene: TRBV6-5; CDR3aa: CASTPLRGEQFF
j_gene: TRBJ2-1; abundance: -; v_gene: TRBV7-9; CDR3aa: CASSSPERQGGNEQFF
j_gene: TRBJ2-2; abundance: -; v_gene: TRBV9; CDR3aa: CASSNRQGFTGELFF
j_gene: TRBJ1-6; abundance: -; v_gene: TRBV19; CDR3aa: CASSGGVAALYNSPLHF
j_gene: TRBJ1-5; abundance: once; v_gene: TRBV18; CDR3aa: CASSLGGMDQPQHF
j_gene: TRBJ2-2; abundance: -; v_gene: TRBV19; CDR3aa: CASSGVRVDTGELFF
j_gene: TRBJ1-1; abundance: -; v_gene: TRBV7-9; CDR3aa: CASSLVTAIGWVNTEAFF
j_gene: TRBJ2-5; abundance: -; v_gene: TRBV27; CDR3aa: CASSPTWQGETQYF
j_gene: TRBJ2-7; abundance: -; v_gene: TRBV5-8; CDR3aa: CASSLAIGGGSYEQYF
j_gene: TRBJ1-1; abundance: -; v_gene: TRBV5-1; CDR3aa: CASSLGTGGLTEAFF
j_gene: TRBJ1-5; abundance: -; v_gene: TRBV7-8; CDR3aa: CASSPGTGDGQPQHF
j_gene: TRBJ2-6; abundance: -; v_gene: TRBV5-4; CDR3aa: CASSLFGSGIRTF
j_gene: TRBJ1-1; abundance: -; v_gene: TRBV5-1; CDR3aa: CASRDPQGAGTEAFF
j_gene: TRBJ1-1; abundance: once; v_gene: TRBV18; CDR3aa: CASSAFKNRGTEAFF
j_gene: TRBJ2-3; abundance: -; v_gene: TRBV19; CDR3aa: CASKDQTNSATQYF
j_gene: TRBJ1-5; abundance: -; v_gene: TRBV4-2; CDR3aa: CASSQSGHQPQHF
j_gene: TRBJ2-2; abundance: -; v_gene: TRBV7-9; CDR3aa: CASSLSGAGELFF
j_gene: TRBJ2-3; abundance: -; v_gene: TRBV4-3; CDR3aa: CASSQPGTVGSDTQYF
j_gene: TRBJ1-1; abundance: -; v_gene: TRBV6-9; CDR3aa: CASSYNEGQPMNTEAFF
j_gene: TRBJ1-4; abundance: few; v_gene: TRBV10-3; CDR3aa: CAIGPEGGEKLFF
j_gene: TRBJ1-1; abundance: -; v_gene: TRBV28; CDR3aa: CASSLGGGLNTEAFF
j_gene: TRBJ2-7; abundance: -; v_gene: TRBV7-2; CDR3aa: CASSPGQGRLEQYF
j_gene: TRBJ2-2; abundance: -; v_gene: TRBV5-4; CDR3aa: CASSLTQGVTGELFF
j_gene: TRBJ1-2; abundance: few; v_gene: TRBV15; CDR3aa: CATSREGQFYGYTF
j_gene: TRBJ2-1; abundance: -; v_gene: TRBV4-2; CDR3aa: CASSPEGGGSSYNEQFF
j_gene: TRBJ2-7; abundance: -; v_gene: TRBV9; CDR3aa: CASSVAAVSYEQYF
j_gene: TRBJ2-3; abundance: -; v_gene: TRBV4-3; CDR3aa: CASSRRSGGGTYADTQYF
j_gene: TRBJ2-1; abundance: -; v_gene: TRBV27; CDR3aa: CASSLPGGLAYNEQFF
j_gene: TRBJ1-5; abundance: -; v_gene: TRBV6-4; CDR3aa: CASSDSGGDIHSNQPQHF
j_gene: TRBJ2-1; abundance: -; v_gene: TRBV2; CDR3aa: CASSEGGTNEQFF
j_gene: TRBJ2-6; abundance: few; v_gene: TRBV9; CDR3aa: CASSPRQGSWTGANVLTF
j_gene: TRBJ1-4; abundance: -; v_gene: TRBV23-1; CDR3aa: CASSQSGQSCSTNEKLFF
j_gene: TRBJ2-4; abundance: -; v_gene: TRBV2; CDR3aa: CASSGTGGLLAKNIQYF
j_gene: TRBJ1-1; abundance: -; v_gene: TRBV7-8; CDR3aa: CASSSGRGNTEAFF
j_gene: TRBJ1-1; abundance: -; v_gene: TRBV19; CDR3aa: CASSISGGVGAFF
j_gene: TRBJ2-5; abundance: -; v_gene: TRBV30; CDR3aa: CAWSVWSRRETQYF
j_gene: TRBJ1-5; abundance: -; v_gene: TRBV7-2; CDR3aa: CASSLLREGWTQHF
j_gene: TRBJ1-1; abundance: once; v_gene: TRBV5-4; CDR3aa: CASSDRQRNTEAFF
j_gene: TRBJ2-3; abundance: once; v_gene: TRBV2; CDR3aa: CASGRERGADTQYF